The 18 T cell receptor beta chains presented below share a single source sample, sequenced in a study of blood T cells in healthy people across ages. The second PCR ran about 6 to 11 cycles with a sample-barcoded 5' primer and J-beta primers. TCRdb used MiXCR to reprocess the 5' RACE reads, holding one entry per CDR3 protein. The table shows around 870,000 distinct CDR3 sequences, with less than 35% occurring only once. The sequenced sample was blood. The receptors were gathered from a woman aged 80 or over in good health.

A note on this clonotype: The germline gene is not matched at one end of the junction; a read error may be the cause. The chain joins TRBV5-1 to TRBJ2-3; the D gene is possibly TRBD2 (7 bases). The CDR3 loop spans 16 amino acids. From germline, CDR1 is SGHRS and CDR2 YFSETQ. CDR3 loop: CASSLGGGPSTDTQYF. The CDR3 DNA reads as TGTGCCAGCAGCTTAGGGGGGGGACCAAGCACAGATACGCAGTATTTT.

Only a few counts were recorded for this clonotype. This chain links TRBV20-1 with TRBJ2-5; D is perhaps TRBD1 (5 bases). V lost 7 bases and J 1 base, leaving 13 bases between the germline ends. Per the germline V gene, CDR1 is DFQATT and CDR2 is SNEGSKA (reference sequence). This CDR3 spans 13 amino acids. The CDR3 DNA is TGCAGTGGAACAAGGACATCCCAAGAGACCCAGTACTTC. It is translated as CSGTRTSQETQYF.

This clonotype was recorded only once. The J gene is TRBJ1-1, the V gene TRBV7-2; perhaps TRBD1 as D (6 bases). Trimming removed 6 bases at V and 7 bases at J, with 15 bases between. This CDR3 spans 13 amino acids. Per the germline V gene, CDR1 is SGHTA and CDR2 is FQGNSA. CDR3 in DNA: TGTGCCAGCAGGTCTACAGGGCTTGATGAAGCTTTCTTT. It yields the protein CASRSTGLDEAFF.

The chain is built from TRBV4-1 and TRBJ1-4; tentatively, D is TRBD1 (5 bases). Germline-derived CDR1 and CDR2 are MGHRA and YSYEKL. Trimming left V 1 base short and J 7 bases short, with 13 bases between. CDR3 size: 15 residues. The CDR3 coding sequence is TGCGCCAGCAGCCAAGTAGCGGGGCCCGGTGAAAAACTGTTTTTT. This sequence encodes CASSQVAGPGEKLFF.

This clonotype was counted ten times or more. The chain carries TRBV6-6 and TRBJ2-7, with TRBD2 identical over 7 bases. Per the germline V gene, CDR1 is MNHNY and CDR2 is SVGAGI (reference sequence). There are 14 residues in the CDR3. V was pared by 2 bases and J by 1 base, with 2 bases of the junction left unmatched. The chain's CDR3 is CASSYASGSYEQYF. As DNA, the CDR3 is TGTGCCAGCAGTTACGCTAGCGGTTCCTACGAGCAGTACTTC.

This clonotype was observed a handful of times. The chain carries TRBV30 and TRBJ2-1; D uncertain. The CDR3 consists of 14 residues. Looked up from germline, CDR1 is GTSNPN and CDR2 is SVGIG (reference sequence). The V and J ends lost 3 bases and 6 bases respectively, with 15 bases between them. CDR3 in DNA: TGTGCCTGGAGCGTCCTATTGTTGGTCAATGAGCAGTTCTTC. Its protein is CAWSVLLLVNEQFF.

This clonotype was seen at least ten times. The V call is TRBV5-1, the J call TRBJ1-6, with 7 bases that match TRBD1. V lost 0 bases, J lost 3 bases, and 3 bases stayed unmatched. CDR3 length: 16 residues. Germline loops: CDR1 SGHRS, CDR2 YFSETQ. CDR3 DNA: TGCGCCAGCAGCTTGGCCAGGGGGGACTATAATTCACCCCTCCACTTT. Its translation: CASSLARGDYNSPLHF.

The J gene is TRBJ1-3, the V gene TRBV6-5, with 10 bases that match TRBD1. The CDR3 is 19 amino acids. V lost 0 bases to trimming and J lost 0 bases; unmatched junction nucleotides: 8. In germline, CDR1 is MNHEY, CDR2 SVGAGI. The CDR3 DNA reads as TGTGCCAGCAGTTACTCGGACAGGGGGTTGAAGGCCTCTGGAAACACCATATATTTT. This sequence encodes CASSYSDRGLKASGNTIYF.

J is TRBJ1-5 and V is TRBV6-2 or TRBV6-3; TRBD1 might be the D (5 bases). This CDR3 has 15 amino acids. Trimming took 2 bases from V and 3 from J, leaving 11 bases between them. Germline V lookup: CDR1 MNHEY, CDR2 SVGEGT. CDR3 loop: CASSYGRGLNQPQHF. CDR3 bases: TGTGCCAGCAGTTACGGGCGGGGACTCAATCAGCCCCAGCATTTT.

In its sample, this clonotype was seen a few times. This chain links TRBV29-1 with TRBJ1-1, with TRBD1 matching 8 bases. V lost 3 bases and J lost 6; bases outside the gene matches: 6. In germline, CDR1 is SQVTM, CDR2 ANQGSEA. This CDR3 has 13 amino acids. The CDR3 sequence is CSVDADRDAEAFF. CDR3 bases: TGCAGCGTTGACGCGGACAGGGACGCTGAAGCTTTCTTT.

V and J are TRBV27 and TRBJ2-5; tentative D call: TRBD2 (5 bases). CDR3 length equals 14 residues. Trimming took off 6 bases at V and 11 bases at J, with 22 bases between the two ends. The germline V gene encodes CDR1 MNHEY and CDR2 SMNVEV (reference sequence). The CDR3: CASSSGLARNEQYF. The CDR3, as DNA: TGTGCCAGCAGCTCGGGCCTAGCCCGTAATGAGCAGTACTTC.

This clonotype has at least ten counts. The chain is built from TRBV6-6 and TRBJ2-5; 12 bases match TRBD2. This CDR3 is built from 15 residues. CDR1 MNHNY and CDR2 SVGAGI come from the germline V gene (reference sequence). Trimming cost V 5 bases and J 2 bases; bases outside gene matches: 3. CDR3 DNA: TGTGCCAGCAGTAAAGGACTAGCGGGGCAAGAGACCCAGTACTTC. This sequence encodes CASSKGLAGQETQYF.

This clonotype was seen ten or more times. The chain recombines TRBV6-1 with TRBJ2-1; TRBD2 matches 11 bases. This CDR3 has 20 residues. In germline, CDR1 is MNHNS, CDR2 SASEGT. The junction had 18 bases not matched to a gene; V was cut back by 3 bases and J by 5 bases. CDR3 in amino acids: CASSEAGSSGGTRTHNEQFF. The CDR3 nucleotides read TGTGCCAGCAGTGAGGCGGGGTCTAGCGGGGGGACACGAACACACAATGAGCAGTTCTTC.

Remarks on this clonotype: A much larger clone differs from this one at a single base, so this may be a read error. This rearrangement joins TRBV28 to TRBJ2-7, with D perhaps matching TRBD2 (6 bases). The V end was cut by 8 bases, the J end by 3 bases, with 20 bases between. The CDR3 loop spans 15 amino acids. In germline, CDR1 is MDHEN, CDR2 SYDVKM. CDR3 loop: CASPPSEGGGYEQYF. Here the CDR3 DNA reads TGTGCCAGCCCCCCGTCCGAGGGAGGAGGCTACGAGCAGTACTTC.

The V gene is TRBV30, the J gene TRBJ2-1; 8 nucleotides align to TRBD1. The CDR3 extends over 14 amino acids. Trimming took 2 bases from V and 4 from J; bases not matched to a gene: 4. Per germline, CDR1 GTSNPN and CDR2 SVGIG (reference sequence). The CDR3 coding sequence is TGTGCCTGGAGTAGGGGACAGGCTTACAATGAGCAGTTCTTC. Amino acids: CAWSRGQAYNEQFF.

The V gene is TRBV12-3 or TRBV12-4, the J gene TRBJ2-3; D is possibly TRBD1 (7 bases). This CDR3 is 15 amino acids long. The V end lost 1 base, the J end lost 13 bases, and 21 bases lay between the germline ends. CDR3 nucleotide sequence: TGTGCCAGCAGTTTAGAGCGGGTGGGGACAGATATGGAGTATTTT. Its translation is CASSLERVGTDMEYF.

Ten or more counts support this clonotype. The J gene is TRBJ1-2, the V gene TRBV11-2; D remains unclear. Germline loops: CDR1 SGHAT, CDR2 FQNNGV. V was trimmed by 0 bases and J by 0 bases, leaving 11 bases between them. This CDR3 has 16 residues. This CDR3 is CASSLDVRPANYGYTF. For the CDR3, the DNA is TGTGCCAGCAGCTTAGACGTGCGCCCAGCTAACTATGGCTACACCTTC.

Turning to this clonotype: This may come from a read error, since a much larger clone is one base off. This chain connects TRBV25-1 to TRBJ1-4; no clear D. Germline lookup yields CDR1 MGHDK and CDR2 SYGVNS. The V and J ends lost 3 bases and 10 bases respectively, with 18 bases between them. The CDR3 consists of 15 residues. In nucleotides, the CDR3 is TGTGCCAGCAGTGAGGGTAGGAGTGGGGAGGGAAAACTGTTTTTT. It is translated as CASSEGRSGEGKLFF.